This T cell receptor (beta chain) was identified in a study of Ad26.COV2.S vaccination and SARS-CoV-2 variants. Germline V gene sequence: CDR1 KGHSH, CDR2 LQKENI. The CDR3 loop spans 16 amino acids. Deletions cut 3 bases from V and 0 bases from J, with 12 bases between. Treatment denoted: over 15 received Ad26.COV2.S at low or high dose, single or two shots; 5 received placebo; per-sample allocation not given. Repertoires come from day 63 after the first vaccine or placebo injection. This clone was seen a few times. The repertoire was sequenced with immunoSEQ multiplex PCR; TCRdb's copy has only in-frame clones and lacks some. The sample yields some 250,000 clones, around 87% seen once.

The chain links TRBV18 to TRBJ2-1, with D unclear. This sequence originates from a person aged 18-60 years who received the Ad26.COV2.S COVID-19 vaccine or a placebo. The source material was peripheral blood, sampled in a trial of Ad26.COV2.S vaccine versus placebo. The CDR3 DNA reads TGTGCCAGCTCACCTGACACCCTGAGCTCCTACAATGAGCAGTTCTTC. Protein: CASSPDTLSSYNEQFF.